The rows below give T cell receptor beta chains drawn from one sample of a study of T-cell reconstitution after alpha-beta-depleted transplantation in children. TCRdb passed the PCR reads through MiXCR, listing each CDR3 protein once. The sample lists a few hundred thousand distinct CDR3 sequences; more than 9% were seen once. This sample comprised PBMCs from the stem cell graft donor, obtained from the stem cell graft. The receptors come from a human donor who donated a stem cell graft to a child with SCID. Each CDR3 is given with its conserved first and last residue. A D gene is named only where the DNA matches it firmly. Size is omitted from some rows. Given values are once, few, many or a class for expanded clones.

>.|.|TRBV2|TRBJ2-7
TGTGCCAGTAAGTTGGACGAGCAGTACTTC
CASKLDEQYF
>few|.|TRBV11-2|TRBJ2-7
TGTGCCAGCAACAACCAGGGTGCCCCCTACGAGCAGTACTTC
CASNNQGAPYEQYF
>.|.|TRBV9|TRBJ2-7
TGTGCCAGCAGCGTTGGGGGGGACATTTGGACCTACGAGCAGTACTTC
CASSVGGDIWTYEQYF
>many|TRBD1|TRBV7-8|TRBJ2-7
TGTGCCAGCAGCTTAGCTGGGACAGGGGGCTACGAGCAGTACTTC
CASSLAGTGGYEQYF
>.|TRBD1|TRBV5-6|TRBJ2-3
TGTGCCAGCAGCTGGCCGGGACAGCCTACAGATACGCAGTATTTT
CASSWPGQPTDTQYF
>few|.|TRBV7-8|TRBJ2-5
TGTGCCAGCAGCTTAGGTTTGGGGAACCAAGAGACCCAGTACTTC
CASSLGLGNQETQYF
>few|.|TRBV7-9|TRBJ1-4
TGTGCCAGCAGCTTATCAATAAGGGACACAACTAATGAAAAACTGTTTTTT
CASSLSIRDTTNEKLFF
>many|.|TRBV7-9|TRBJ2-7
TGTGCCAGCAGCCAGACAAGGCCTGACTACGAGCAGTACTTC
CASSQTRPDYEQYF
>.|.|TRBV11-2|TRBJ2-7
TGTGCCAGCAGCGCCGACCGTCCCCCCACTTACGAGCAGTACTTC
CASSADRPPTYEQYF
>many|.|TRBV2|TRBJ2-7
TGTGCCAGCAGTAGAGGGGGCGAGCAGTACTTC
CASSRGGEQYF
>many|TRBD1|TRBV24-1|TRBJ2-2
TGTGCCACAGGGGGCCATGACACCGGGGAGCTGTTTTTT
CATGGHDTGELFF
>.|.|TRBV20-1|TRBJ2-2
TGCTGTGCTAGAGAGCTAGGGGGGGTCCAAACCGGGGAGCTGTTTTTT
CCARELGGVQTGELFF
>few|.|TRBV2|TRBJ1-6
TGTGCCAGCAGAGGACAAGGGGTCAATTCACCCCTCCACTTT
CASRGQGVNSPLHF